The rows below give T cell receptor beta chains drawn from one sample of a study of T cells in Graves' hyperthyroidism and ophthalmopathy. TCRdb used MiXCR to reprocess the multiplex PCR reads, holding one entry per CDR3 protein. This sample has 450,000 to 700,000 distinct CDR3 sequences; roughly 46% occur once, and the top ten carry roughly 19%. The sample taken for sequencing was peripheral blood or thyroid tissue (not recorded which). These TCRs come from an adult woman with Graves' disease, either hyperthyroidism or ophthalmopathy (not recorded which). The CDR3 runs from the conserved cysteine through the conserved F or W. The order of the fields is J gene, V gene, clone size, D gene, CDR3 DNA, CDR3 protein. A D gene is named only where the DNA matches it firmly. Some rows mark clone size as missing; the rest say once, few, many or name a class of expanded clone.

TRBJ2-7,TRBV29-1,many,TRBD1,TGCAGCGTTGGGAGGACAGGGCGAAACTACGAGCAGTACTTC,CSVGRTGRNYEQYF
TRBJ2-1,TRBV11-2,NA,TRBD2,TGTGCCAGCAGCTCCCGACTAGCGGGAGCGTTAGATGAGCAGTTCTTC,CASSSRLAGALDEQFF
TRBJ1-2,TRBV20-1,many,NA,TGCAGTGTCCGCGGCTGGGGGCTGGACGGCTACACCTTC,CSVRGWGLDGYTF
TRBJ1-2,TRBV29-1,NA,TRBD1,TGCAGCCTGGACAGGGGTAACTATGGCTACACCTTC,CSLDRGNYGYTF
TRBJ2-7,TRBV11-2,many,TRBD2,TGTGCCAGCAGCCGCCAGATTAGCGGGCAATCGGGACAGTACTTC,CASSRQISGQSGQYF
TRBJ2-7,TRBV2,NA,TRBD1,TGTGCCACTAAGTACAGGGGGAGCTCCTACGAGCAGTACTTC,CATKYRGSSYEQYF
TRBJ2-7,TRBV28,NA,NA,TGTGCCAGCGGTATCCCGGGGACTCCGCACTCCTACGAGCAGTACTTC,CASGIPGTPHSYEQYF
TRBJ2-5,TRBV10-3,NA,NA,TGTGCCATCAGTGATTCGTTGGGGATGATGGAGACCCAGTACTTC,CAISDSLGMMETQYF
TRBJ2-5,TRBV10-3,NA,NA,TGTGCCATCAGTTCCTTGGGGGAGACCCAGTACTTC,CAISSLGETQYF
TRBJ2-7,TRBV7-9,many,NA,TGTGCCAGCAGCCCTGTGGGTTCCTACGAGCAGTACTTC,CASSPVGSYEQYF
TRBJ2-2,TRBV15,many,NA,TGTGCCACCAGCACCGAGACAGGGAGGGGGGCCGGGGAGCTGTTTTTT,CATSTETGRGAGELFF
TRBJ2-5,TRBV5-4,NA,NA,TGTGCCAGCAGCCCCCAGGCGACTAGGGAGACCCAGTACTTC,CASSPQATRETQYF
TRBJ1-4,TRBV2,few,TRBD1,TGTGCCAGCAGTAGGGGGACAGGAGAAAAACTGTTTTTT,CASSRGTGEKLFF
TRBJ2-3,TRBV2,NA,NA,TGTGCCAGCAGTGCTCAAGTCCATGGCACAGATACGCAGTATTTT,CASSAQVHGTDTQYF
TRBJ2-5,TRBV25-1,few,NA,TGTGCCAGCAGTGACCATGGGGGGCAAGAGACCCAGTACTTC,CASSDHGGQETQYF
TRBJ2-7,TRBV4-1,NA,NA,TGCGCCAGCAGCCAAGTACGAAGCGAGCAGTACTTC,CASSQVRSEQYF
TRBJ1-5,TRBV5-1,NA,NA,TGCGCCAGCAGCTTGGAGGGGAAGGCCGAGCATTTT,CASSLEGKAEHF
TRBJ1-4,TRBV6-1,few,NA,TGTGCCAGCAGTGAAGAGGGCGTGGATGAAAAACTGTTTTTT,CASSEEGVDEKLFF
TRBJ2-5,TRBV20-1,NA,NA,TGCAATATCACTCTGAGGGAGCAGTACTTC,CNITLREQYF
TRBJ2-5,TRBV10-3,NA,TRBD2,TGTGCCATCAGGGGGATGGATCGACTAGCGGGAGGAGGAGAGACCCAGTACTTC,CAIRGMDRLAGGGETQYF
TRBJ2-7,TRBV29-1,NA,TRBD2,TGCAGCGTTAAGTCCCGGGCTAGCGGGAGTTACGAGCAGTACTTC,CSVKSRASGSYEQYF
TRBJ1-5,TRBV20-1,many,NA,TGCAGTGCTGCTCCGGGACACCTTAGCAATCAGCCCCAGCATTTT,CSAAPGHLSNQPQHF
TRBJ1-2,TRBV20-1,NA,TRBD1,TGCAGTGCAGGACAGGGGGCCGACTATGGCTACACCTTC,CSAGQGADYGYTF
TRBJ2-5,TRBV5-1,many,NA,TGCGCCAGCAGCTACACACCGCAAGAGACCCAGTACTTC,CASSYTPQETQYF
TRBJ2-7,TRBV4-1,many,NA,TGCGCCAGCAGCCAAGATAGGATTTCCTACGAGCAGTACTTC,CASSQDRISYEQYF
TRBJ1-1,TRBV7-9,many,NA,TGTGCCAGCAGCTCCGGGCCGAACACTGAAGCTTTCTTT,CASSSGPNTEAFF
TRBJ1-5,TRBV28,few,NA,TGTGCCAGCAGTCGATTTTCGGGGGGCAATCAGCCCCAGCATTTT,CASSRFSGGNQPQHF
TRBJ2-6,TRBV7-2,NA,TRBD1,TGTGCCAGCAGCTTTCGACAGGGGGCCGGGGCCAACGTCCTGACTTTC,CASSFRQGAGANVLTF
TRBJ2-7,TRBV10-3,NA,NA,TGTGCCATCAGTGACTCTTCTAACGAGCAGTACTTC,CAISDSSNEQYF
TRBJ1-1,TRBV4-2,NA,NA,TGTGCCAGCAGCATGGAAGCTTTCTTT,CASSMEAFF
TRBJ2-7,TRBV10-3,NA,TRBD1,TGTGCCATCAAAAAGCAAGGCGGACAGGGGGCCTACGAGCAGTACTTC,CAIKKQGGQGAYEQYF
TRBJ2-2,TRBV20-1,NA,NA,TGCAGTGCTAGTTTAGTAGGGGAGCTGTTTTTT,CSASLVGELFF
TRBJ2-1,TRBV12-3/TRBV12-4,NA,NA,TGTGCCAGCAGTTCTCACGACACAGGAATCCAGTTCTTC,CASSSHDTGIQFF